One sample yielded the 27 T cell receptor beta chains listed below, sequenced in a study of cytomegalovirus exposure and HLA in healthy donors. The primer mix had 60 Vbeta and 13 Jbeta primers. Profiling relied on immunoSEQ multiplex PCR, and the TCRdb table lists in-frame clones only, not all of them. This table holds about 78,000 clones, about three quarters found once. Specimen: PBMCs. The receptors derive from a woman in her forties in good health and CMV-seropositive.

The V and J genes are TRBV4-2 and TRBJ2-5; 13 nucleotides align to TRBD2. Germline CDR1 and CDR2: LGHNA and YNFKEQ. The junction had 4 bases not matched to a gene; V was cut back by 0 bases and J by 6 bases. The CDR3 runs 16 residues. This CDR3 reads CASSQDGLAGAQTQYF. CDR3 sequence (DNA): TGTGCCAGCAGCCAAGATGGACTAGCGGGGGCTCAGACCCAGTACTTC.

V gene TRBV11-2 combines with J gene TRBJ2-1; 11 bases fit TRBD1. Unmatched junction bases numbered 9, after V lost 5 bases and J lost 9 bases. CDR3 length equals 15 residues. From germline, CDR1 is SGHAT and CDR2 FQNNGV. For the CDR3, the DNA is TGTGCCAGCAGCCCTGGGGACAGGGGGTTCGGTGAGCAGTTCTTC. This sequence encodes CASSPGDRGFGEQFF.

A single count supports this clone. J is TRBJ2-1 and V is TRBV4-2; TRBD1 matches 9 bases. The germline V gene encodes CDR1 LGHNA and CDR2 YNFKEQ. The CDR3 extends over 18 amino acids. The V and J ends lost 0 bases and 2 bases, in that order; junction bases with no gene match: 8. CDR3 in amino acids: CASSQDNVRTGAYNEQFF. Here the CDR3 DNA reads TGTGCCAGCAGCCAAGATAACGTTAGGACAGGGGCCTACAATGAGCAGTTCTTC.

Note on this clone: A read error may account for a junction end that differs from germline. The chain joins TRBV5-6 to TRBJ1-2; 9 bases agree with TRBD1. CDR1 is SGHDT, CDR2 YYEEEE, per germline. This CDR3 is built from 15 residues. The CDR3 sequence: CASSPPTGGLGGYPF. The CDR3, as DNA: TGTGCCAGCAGCCCCCCGACAGGGGGGTTGGGGGGCTACCCCTTC.

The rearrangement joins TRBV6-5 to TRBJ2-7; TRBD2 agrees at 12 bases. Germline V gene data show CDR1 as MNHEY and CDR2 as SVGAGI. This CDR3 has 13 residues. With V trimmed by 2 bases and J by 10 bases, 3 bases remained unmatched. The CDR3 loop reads CASSYRLAGDQYF. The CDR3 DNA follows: TGTGCCAGCAGTTACCGACTAGCGGGAGATCAGTACTTC.

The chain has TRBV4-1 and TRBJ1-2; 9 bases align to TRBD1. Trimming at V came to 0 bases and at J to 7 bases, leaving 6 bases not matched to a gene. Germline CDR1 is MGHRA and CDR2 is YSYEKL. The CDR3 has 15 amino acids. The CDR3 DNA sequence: TGCGCCAGCAGCCAAGATCCGGGACAGGGTTTTGGCTACACCTTC. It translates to CASSQDPGQGFGYTF.

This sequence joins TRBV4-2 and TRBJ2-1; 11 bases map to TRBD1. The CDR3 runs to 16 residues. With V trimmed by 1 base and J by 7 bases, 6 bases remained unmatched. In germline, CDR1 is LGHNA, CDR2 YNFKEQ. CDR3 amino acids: CASSQGGRDRGNEQFF. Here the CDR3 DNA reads TGTGCCAGCAGCCAAGGAGGACGGGACAGGGGGAATGAGCAGTTCTTC.

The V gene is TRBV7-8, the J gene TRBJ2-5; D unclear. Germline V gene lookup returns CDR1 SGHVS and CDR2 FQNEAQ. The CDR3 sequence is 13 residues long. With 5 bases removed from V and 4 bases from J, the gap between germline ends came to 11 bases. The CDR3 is CASSTQRGETQYF. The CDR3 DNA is TGTGCCAGCAGCACCCAGCGAGGAGAGACCCAGTACTTC.

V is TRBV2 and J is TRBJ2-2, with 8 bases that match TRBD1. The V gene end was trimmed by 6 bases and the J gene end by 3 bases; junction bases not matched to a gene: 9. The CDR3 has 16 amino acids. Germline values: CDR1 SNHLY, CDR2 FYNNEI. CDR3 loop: CASRLQGARDTGELFF. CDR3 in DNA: TGTGCCAGCAGGTTGCAGGGGGCGCGGGACACCGGGGAGCTGTTTTTT.

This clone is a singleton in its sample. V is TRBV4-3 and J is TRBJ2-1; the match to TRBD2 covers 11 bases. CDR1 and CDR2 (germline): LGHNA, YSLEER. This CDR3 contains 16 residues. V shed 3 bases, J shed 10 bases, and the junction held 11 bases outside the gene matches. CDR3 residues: CASSHSFSGGAGEQFF. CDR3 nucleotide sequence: TGCGCCAGCAGCCACAGCTTTAGCGGGGGGGCCGGCGAGCAGTTCTTC.

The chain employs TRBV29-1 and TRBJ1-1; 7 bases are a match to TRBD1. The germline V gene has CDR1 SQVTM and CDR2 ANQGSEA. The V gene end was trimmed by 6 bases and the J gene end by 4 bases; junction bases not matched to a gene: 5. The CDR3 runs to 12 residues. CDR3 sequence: CSVGTESTEAFF. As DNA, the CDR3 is TGCAGCGTCGGGACAGAGAGCACTGAAGCTTTCTTT. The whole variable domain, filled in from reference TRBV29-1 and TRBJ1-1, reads SAVISQKPSRDICQRGTSLTIQCQVDSQVTMMFWYRQQPGQSLTLIATANQGSEATYESGFVIDKFPISRPNLTFSTLTVSNMSPEDSSIYLCSVGTESTEAFFGQGTRLTVV.

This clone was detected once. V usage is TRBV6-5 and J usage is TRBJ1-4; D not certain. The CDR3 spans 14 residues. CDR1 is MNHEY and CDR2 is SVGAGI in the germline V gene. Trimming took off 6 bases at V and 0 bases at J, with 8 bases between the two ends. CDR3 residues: CASSTSTTNEKLFF. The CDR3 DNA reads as TGTGCCAGCAGCACTTCAACAACTAATGAAAAACTGTTTTTT.

CDR3: CAWSGGGLGGELFF. CDR3 in DNA: TGTGCCTGGAGTGGGGGAGGGTTAGGCGGGGAGCTGTTTTTT. The chain joins TRBV30 to TRBJ2-2; 7 nucleotides align to TRBD2. The junction had 6 bases not matched to a gene; V was cut back by 1 base and J by 7 bases. CDR1 and CDR2 from the germline V gene are GTSNPN and SVGIG (reference sequence). This CDR3 is built from 14 residues.

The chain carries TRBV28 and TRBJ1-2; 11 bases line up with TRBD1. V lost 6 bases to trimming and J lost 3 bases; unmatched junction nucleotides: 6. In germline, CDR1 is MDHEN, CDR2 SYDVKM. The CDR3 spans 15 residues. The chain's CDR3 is CASSKPGQGDYGYTF. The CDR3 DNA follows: TGTGCCAGCAGCAAACCGGGACAGGGGGACTATGGCTACACCTTC.

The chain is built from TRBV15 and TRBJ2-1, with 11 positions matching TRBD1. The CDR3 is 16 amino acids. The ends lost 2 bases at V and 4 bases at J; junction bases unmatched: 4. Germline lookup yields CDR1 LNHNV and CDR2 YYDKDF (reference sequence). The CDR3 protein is CATSRTGQGGYNEQFF. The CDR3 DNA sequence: TGTGCCACCAGCAGAACGGGACAGGGGGGGTACAATGAGCAGTTCTTC. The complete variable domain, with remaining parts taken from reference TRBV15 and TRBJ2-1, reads DAMVIQNPRYQVTQFGKPVTLSCSQTLNHNVMYWYQQKSSQAPKLLFHYYDKDFNNEADTPDNFQSRRPNTSFCFLDIRSPGLGDTAMYLCATSRTGQGGYNEQFFGPGTRLTVL.

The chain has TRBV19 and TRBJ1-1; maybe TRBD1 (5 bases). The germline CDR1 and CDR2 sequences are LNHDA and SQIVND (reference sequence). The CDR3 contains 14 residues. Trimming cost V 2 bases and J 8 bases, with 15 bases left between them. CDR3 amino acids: CASSIMGGQTEAFF. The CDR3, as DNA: TGTGCCAGTAGTATAATGGGGGGTCAGACAGAAGCTTTCTTT.

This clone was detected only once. CDR3 sequence: CASSPWTGGLGTEAFF. The CDR3, as DNA: TGCGCCAGCAGCCCGTGGACAGGGGGCTTGGGCACTGAAGCTTTCTTT. This rearrangement joins TRBV5-1 to TRBJ1-1; TRBD1 matches 11 bases. This CDR3 comprises 16 residues. Looked up from germline, CDR1 is SGHRS and CDR2 is YFSETQ. The V gene end was trimmed by 4 bases and the J gene end by 4 bases; junction bases not matched to a gene: 9.

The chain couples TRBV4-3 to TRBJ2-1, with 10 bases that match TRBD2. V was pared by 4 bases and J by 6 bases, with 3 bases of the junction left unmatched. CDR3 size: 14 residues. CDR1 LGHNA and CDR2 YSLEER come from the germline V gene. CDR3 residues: CASSPWTSGNEQFF. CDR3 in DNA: TGCGCCAGCAGCCCTTGGACTAGCGGCAATGAGCAGTTCTTC.

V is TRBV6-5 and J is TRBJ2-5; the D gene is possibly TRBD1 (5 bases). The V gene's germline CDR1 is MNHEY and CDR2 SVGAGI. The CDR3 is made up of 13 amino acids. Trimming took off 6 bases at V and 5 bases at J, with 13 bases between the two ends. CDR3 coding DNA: TGTGCCAGCAGCAGGGAAGCCGGGGAGACCCAGTACTTC. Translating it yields CASSREAGETQYF.

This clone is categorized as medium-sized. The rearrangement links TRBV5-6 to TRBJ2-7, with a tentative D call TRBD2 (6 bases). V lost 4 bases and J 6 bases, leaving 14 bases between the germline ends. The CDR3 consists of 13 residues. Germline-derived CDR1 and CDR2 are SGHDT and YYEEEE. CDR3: CASSLWGEVEQYF. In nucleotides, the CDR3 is TGTGCCAGCAGCCTCTGGGGGGAGGTCGAGCAGTACTTC.

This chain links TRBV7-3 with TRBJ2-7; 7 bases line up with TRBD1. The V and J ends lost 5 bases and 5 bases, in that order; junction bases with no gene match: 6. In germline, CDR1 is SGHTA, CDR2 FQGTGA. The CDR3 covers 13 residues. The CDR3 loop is CASSPGTVNEQYF. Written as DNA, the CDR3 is TGTGCCAGCAGCCCGGGGACAGTAAACGAGCAGTACTTC.

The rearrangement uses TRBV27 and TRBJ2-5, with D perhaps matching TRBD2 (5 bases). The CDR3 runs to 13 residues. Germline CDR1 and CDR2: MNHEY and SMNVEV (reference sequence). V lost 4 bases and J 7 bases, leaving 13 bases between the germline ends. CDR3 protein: CASSSPPGGTQYF. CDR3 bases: TGTGCCAGCAGTTCCCCGCCCGGAGGGACCCAGTACTTC.

This chain's CDR3 is CASSSESDEQFF. The CDR3 DNA is TGTGCCAGCAGCTCAGAATCGGATGAGCAGTTCTTC. The chain couples TRBV11-3 to TRBJ2-1, with D hard to call. This CDR3 is 12 amino acids long. Trimming shortened V by 4 bases and J by 8 bases, and 9 bases separated the two germline ends. The V gene's germline CDR1 is SGHNT and CDR2 YENEEA.

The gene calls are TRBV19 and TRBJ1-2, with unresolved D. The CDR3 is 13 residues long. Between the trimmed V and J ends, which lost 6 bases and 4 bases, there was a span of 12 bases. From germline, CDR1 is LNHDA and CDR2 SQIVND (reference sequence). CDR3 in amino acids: CASRGWESYGYTF. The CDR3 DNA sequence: TGTGCCAGTAGAGGATGGGAGTCCTATGGCTACACCTTC.

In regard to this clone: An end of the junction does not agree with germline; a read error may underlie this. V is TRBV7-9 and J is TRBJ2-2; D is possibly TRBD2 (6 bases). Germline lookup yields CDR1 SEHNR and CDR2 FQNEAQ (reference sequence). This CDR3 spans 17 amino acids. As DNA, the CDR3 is TGTTCCAGCAGCTTAGGGGTTGACGGGAGTGGCACCGGGGAGCTGTTTTTT. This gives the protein CSSSLGVDGSGTGELFF.

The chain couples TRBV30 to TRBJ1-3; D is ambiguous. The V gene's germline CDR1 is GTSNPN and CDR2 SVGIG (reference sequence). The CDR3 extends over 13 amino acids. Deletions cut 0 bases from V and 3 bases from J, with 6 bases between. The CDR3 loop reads CAWSVAFGNTIYF. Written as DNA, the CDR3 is TGTGCCTGGAGTGTAGCCTTTGGAAACACCATATATTTT.

CDR3 bases: TGCGCCAGCAGCTTGGGAGCTAGCCCGTACCAAGAGACCCAGTACTTC. It encodes CASSLGASPYQETQYF. The chain links TRBV5-1 to TRBJ2-5; tentatively, D is TRBD2 (5 bases). Germline V gene lookup returns CDR1 SGHRS and CDR2 YFSETQ. Trimming left V 0 bases short and J 0 bases short, with 12 bases between. This CDR3 is built from 16 residues.